The text below deals with one T cell receptor beta chain. The data were obtained in a study of control samples from healthy donors and cancer patients. Trimming cost V 1 base and J 5 bases, with 5 bases left between them. The CDR3 is 13 amino acids. The germline V gene has CDR1 SGHNT and CDR2 YENEEA. TCRdb keeps only in-frame clones here, not all; method: immunoSEQ multiplex PCR. The sample carries around 120,000 clones, about 93% recorded once. The chain links TRBV11-3 to TRBJ2-2; D is ambiguous. Sequencing was done on a sample of PBMCs. This clonotype originated in a man in his fifties or sixties with head and neck cancer. The CDR3 here is CASSLVSTGELFF. CDR3 nucleotide sequence: TGTGCCAGCAGCTTAGTTAGTACCGGGGAGCTGTTTTTT.